This is a list of T cell receptor beta chains from one sample in a study of monozygotic twins with inflammatory bowel disease. From the 5' RACE reads, TCRdb lists one entry per CDR3 protein and no DNA. The sample holds approximately 330,000 distinct CDR3 sequences. The sample was blood. The receptors come from a human donor with ulcerative colitis or Crohn's disease, or a healthy co-twin of an affected twin (not recorded which). Each CDR3 is given with its conserved first and last residue.

J gene: TRBJ2-1
V gene: TRBV11-2
CDR3 protein: CASSLGLGSSDEQFF

J gene: TRBJ1-5
V gene: TRBV20-1
CDR3 protein: CSARDQGYQPQHF

J gene: TRBJ2-1
V gene: TRBV27
CDR3 protein: CASKKQFFNEQFF

J gene: TRBJ2-5
V gene: TRBV20-1
CDR3 protein: CSAGPSEETQYF

J gene: TRBJ2-5
V gene: TRBV5-1
CDR3 protein: CASSLGQGTLVGGQETQYF

J gene: TRBJ1-2
V gene: TRBV15
CDR3 protein: CATSRDLDRTHYGYTF

J gene: TRBJ2-1
V gene: TRBV7-2
CDR3 protein: CASRTSGSSNEQFF

J gene: TRBJ1-1
V gene: TRBV5-1
CDR3 protein: CASSLESIGGTEAFF

J gene: TRBJ2-7
V gene: TRBV5-1
CDR3 protein: CASSGTASYEQYF

J gene: TRBJ2-5
V gene: TRBV24-1
CDR3 protein: CATSDARGLETQYF

J gene: TRBJ2-2
V gene: TRBV28
CDR3 protein: CAILRPGTGELFF

J gene: TRBJ1-4
V gene: TRBV27
CDR3 protein: CASSPGLKVSGKLFF

J gene: TRBJ1-5
V gene: TRBV30
CDR3 protein: CAWSSGPSGPQHF

J gene: TRBJ1-2
V gene: TRBV11-2
CDR3 protein: CASSLDAGADGYTF

J gene: TRBJ1-2
V gene: TRBV5-6
CDR3 protein: CASRAGAANYGYTF

J gene: TRBJ2-2
V gene: TRBV20-1
CDR3 protein: CSAVLRRGDTGELFF

J gene: TRBJ2-7
V gene: TRBV5-1
CDR3 protein: CASSAGLADYEQYF

J gene: TRBJ2-1
V gene: TRBV24-1
CDR3 protein: CATSDPSVTSRTASGEQFF

J gene: TRBJ1-6
V gene: TRBV7-2
CDR3 protein: CASSLGQGAASPLHF

J gene: TRBJ2-2
V gene: TRBV4-3
CDR3 protein: CASSQGRANTGELFF

J gene: TRBJ2-5
V gene: TRBV10-3
CDR3 protein: CAISGDSAGETQYF

J gene: TRBJ2-4
V gene: TRBV7-2
CDR3 protein: CASSLTSGRADIQYF

J gene: TRBJ2-1
V gene: TRBV23-1
CDR3 protein: CASTCSSGCSYNEQFF

J gene: TRBJ2-1
V gene: TRBV7-9
CDR3 protein: CASSLEAGTEQFF

J gene: TRBJ1-1
V gene: TRBV20-1
CDR3 protein: CSAGGTTEAFF

J gene: TRBJ1-6
V gene: TRBV7-8
CDR3 protein: CASSLERMGSYNSPLHF

J gene: TRBJ2-5
V gene: TRBV11-2
CDR3 protein: CASRNTGTPQETQYF

J gene: TRBJ1-1
V gene: TRBV10-3
CDR3 protein: CAISEQLSTLGAEAFF

J gene: TRBJ2-1
V gene: TRBV20-1
CDR3 protein: CSARGDRGQDNEQFF

J gene: TRBJ2-2
V gene: TRBV14
CDR3 protein: CASSQVRTSRAGELFF

J gene: TRBJ1-5
V gene: TRBV28
CDR3 protein: CASSPRLRGQPQHF

J gene: TRBJ2-1
V gene: TRBV3-1
CDR3 protein: CASSSSQASGLYNEQFF

J gene: TRBJ1-6
V gene: TRBV7-8
CDR3 protein: CASSSRPWGRNSPLHF

J gene: TRBJ1-2
V gene: TRBV15
CDR3 protein: CATSFSKGLYYGYTF

J gene: TRBJ2-2
V gene: TRBV7-9
CDR3 protein: CASSLDSGSGELFF

J gene: TRBJ2-3
V gene: TRBV30
CDR3 protein: CAWRGSFRVDTQYF

J gene: TRBJ1-1
V gene: TRBV2
CDR3 protein: CASRRSGTEGTEAFF

J gene: TRBJ2-7
V gene: TRBV27
CDR3 protein: CASSRDLQSILSYEQYF

J gene: TRBJ2-1
V gene: TRBV7-9
CDR3 protein: CASSTSGRGDEQFF

J gene: TRBJ2-1
V gene: TRBV12-3/TRBV12-4
CDR3 protein: CASSFIEMGNEQFF

J gene: TRBJ2-2
V gene: TRBV5-1
CDR3 protein: CASSQLAGGPPGELFF

J gene: TRBJ2-3
V gene: TRBV10-3
CDR3 protein: CAISRDTDTQYF

J gene: TRBJ1-1
V gene: TRBV12-3/TRBV12-4
CDR3 protein: CASSLQFYAFF

J gene: TRBJ1-5
V gene: TRBV7-3
CDR3 protein: CASSLSKDQPQHF

J gene: TRBJ2-6
V gene: TRBV6-2/TRBV6-3
CDR3 protein: CASSLASSGANVLTF

J gene: TRBJ1-2
V gene: TRBV9
CDR3 protein: CASSVDRLDYGYTF

J gene: TRBJ2-6
V gene: TRBV28
CDR3 protein: CASSFVGGTDLSGANVLTF

J gene: TRBJ2-2
V gene: TRBV7-3
CDR3 protein: CASSSGTGELFF

J gene: TRBJ2-7
V gene: TRBV12-3/TRBV12-4
CDR3 protein: CASSFRRAVPYEQYF

J gene: TRBJ1-5
V gene: TRBV19
CDR3 protein: CASKGQGAQPQHF

J gene: TRBJ2-1
V gene: TRBV27
CDR3 protein: CASSLTIPGQGYEQFF

J gene: TRBJ2-1
V gene: TRBV6-5
CDR3 protein: CASSYTPGQGADEQFF

J gene: TRBJ2-5
V gene: TRBV15
CDR3 protein: CATSRVDVGGTQYF

J gene: TRBJ2-3
V gene: TRBV28
CDR3 protein: CASSIPQGSTDTQYF

J gene: TRBJ2-7
V gene: TRBV11-2
CDR3 protein: CASSLTVVVAYEQYF

J gene: TRBJ2-5
V gene: TRBV25-1
CDR3 protein: CASSEGTSGARETQYF

J gene: TRBJ2-1
V gene: TRBV11-2
CDR3 protein: CASSSGTSVYNEQFF

J gene: TRBJ2-5
V gene: TRBV12-3/TRBV12-4
CDR3 protein: CASSLGRGGQETQYF

J gene: TRBJ2-1
V gene: TRBV29-1
CDR3 protein: CSVEDAGGGYNEQFF

J gene: TRBJ1-1
V gene: TRBV7-3
CDR3 protein: CASSRTGQNTEAFF